This T cell receptor beta chain was profiled in a study of blood T cell repertoires in COVID-19. Overall study: Nucleic acid was either cDNA or gDNA, and it came from T cells, B-cell-depleted T cells, or PBMCs.

The J segment lost 3 bases and the V segment lost 1 base, leaving 10 bases of the junction unmatched. CDR3 length: 19 residues. CDR1 is SGHNT and CDR2 is YYREEE in the germline V gene (reference sequence). Original handling: Reference gene primers were amplified, and this amplification served to estimate nucleated cell counts. The assay was immunoSEQ multiplex PCR, and TCRdb's table has in-frame clones only and misses some. That table supplies the V and J calls and clone size; D and trimming were determined from the DNA. This table holds about 48,000 clones, approximately 80% found once. The receptor was isolated from a human donor with active or convalescent COVID-19. The donor label of this sample is uncertain. What was sequenced was peripheral blood. The chain carries TRBV5-4 and TRBJ2-1; 13 nucleotides align to TRBD2. CDR3 nucleotide sequence: TGTGCCAGCAGCTTGAAAGGACTAGCGGGAGTGGGGGGCTACAATGAGCAGTTCTTC. Its protein is CASSLKGLAGVGGYNEQFF.